The 22 T cell receptor beta chains given below trace back to one sample, sequenced in a study of blood T cell repertoires in COVID-19. Sequencing used immunoSEQ multiplex PCR; TCRdb keeps in-frame clones, though not all of them. The sample includes some 150,000 clones, approximately 88% of them seen just once. Sequencing was carried out using PBMCs or T cells enriched from blood (not recorded which). The receptors originated from a woman under 40 with acute COVID-19.

The chain links TRBV5-1 to TRBJ1-1; D unclear. CDR1 and CDR2 from the germline V gene are SGHRS and YFSETQ. V lost 0 bases to trimming and J lost 1 base, with 10 bases between them. CDR3 size: 15 residues. The CDR3 protein is CASSLDGVANTEAFF. In DNA form, the CDR3 reads TGCGCCAGCAGCTTGGATGGAGTGGCGAACACTGAAGCTTTCTTT.

V is TRBV4-3 and J is TRBJ1-2; D call uncertain. The germline gives CDR1 LGHNA, CDR2 YSLEER. With 0 bases removed from V and 2 bases from J, the gap between germline ends came to 7 bases. The CDR3 length is 14 residues. The CDR3 nucleotides read TGCGCCAGCAGCCAAGAAAACATAAACTATGGCTACACCTTC. It encodes CASSQENINYGYTF.

This chain links TRBV5-4 with TRBJ1-2; 9 positions agree with TRBD1. Per the germline V gene, CDR1 is SGHNT and CDR2 is YYREEE (reference sequence). The CDR3 spans 14 residues. V lost 4 bases, J lost 7 bases, and 8 bases stayed unmatched. The chain's CDR3 is CASSAGQGLGGYTF. In nucleotides, the CDR3 is TGTGCCAGCAGCGCTGGACAGGGGCTAGGTGGCTACACCTTC.

The V gene is TRBV10-3, the J gene TRBJ1-5; D gene uncertain. Germline-derived CDR1 and CDR2 are ENHRY and SYGVKD. With 3 bases removed from V and 7 bases from J, the gap between germline ends came to 10 bases. The CDR3 extends over 13 amino acids. The CDR3 loop is CAISDDMAQPQHF. CDR3 DNA: TGTGCCATCAGTGACGACATGGCCCAGCCCCAGCATTTT.

The genes are TRBV7-2 and TRBJ2-1; 11 bases match TRBD2. After removal of 2 bases from V and 4 bases from J, the junction contained 7 bases not matched to a gene. The CDR3 is 17 residues long. CDR1 and CDR2 (germline): SGHTA, FQGNSA. This chain's CDR3 is CASSLSVRTSGYNEQFF. CDR3 sequence (DNA): TGTGCCAGCAGCTTATCGGTCCGGACTAGCGGGTACAATGAGCAGTTCTTC.

The chain links TRBV5-1 to TRBJ1-1; TRBD1 agrees at 9 bases. Losses at the gene ends were 4 bases for V and 1 base for J; bases not matched to a gene: 8. CDR1 is SGHRS and CDR2 is YFSETQ in the germline V gene. This CDR3 comprises 16 residues. In DNA, the CDR3 is TGCGCCAGCAGCCCGGACAGGGGCCTCAGGAACACTGAAGCTTTCTTT. Amino acid sequence: CASSPDRGLRNTEAFF.

This chain links TRBV28 with TRBJ1-5; D is undetermined. CDR1 is MDHEN and CDR2 is SYDVKM in the germline V gene. V was cut by 2 bases and J by 7 bases, with 15 bases left in between. The CDR3 totals 15 residues. CDR3: CASSLELQVLQPQHF. In nucleotides, the CDR3 is TGTGCCAGCAGTTTAGAACTCCAGGTCTTGCAGCCCCAGCATTTT. Together with reference TRBV28 and TRBJ1-5, the CDR3 gives the full variable domain: DVKVTQSSRYLVKRTGEKVFLECVQDMDHENMFWYRQDPGLGLRLIYFSYDVKMKEKGDIPEGYSVSREKKERFSLILESASTNQTSMYLCASSLELQVLQPQHFGDGTRLSIL.

The J gene is TRBJ2-7, the V gene TRBV9; TRBD2 aligns across 7 bases. The trim removed 0 bases at V and 4 bases at J, leaving 16 bases unmatched. CDR1 and CDR2 (germline): SGDLS, YYNGEE. The CDR3 is 18 amino acids. The CDR3 coding sequence is TGTGCCAGCAGCGTAGACTCGTCTAGCGGATGGAGCGGGTACGAGCAGTACTTC. It is translated as CASSVDSSSGWSGYEQYF.

The chain uses TRBV6-1 and TRBJ2-5; D perhaps matches TRBD1 (7 bases). V was shortened by 3 bases and J by 1 base, with 9 bases between the two germline ends. The CDR3 covers 14 residues. Germline V gene sequence: CDR1 MNHNS, CDR2 SASEGT. The CDR3: CASSDQGGQETQYF. The CDR3 nucleotides read TGTGCCAGCAGTGACCAGGGGGGCCAAGAGACCCAGTACTTC.

The chain is built from TRBV10-3 and TRBJ2-7, with D perhaps matching TRBD2 (6 bases). This CDR3 region has 12 residues. Deletions cut 9 bases from V and 2 bases from J, with 11 bases between. CDR1 and CDR2 from the germline V gene are ENHRY and SYGVKD. Here the CDR3 DNA reads TGTGCCATTGGGACTGGGCCCTACGAGCAGTACTTC. Its translation: CAIGTGPYEQYF.

The chain employs TRBV10-3 and TRBJ2-1, with 12 nucleotides matching TRBD2. Unmatched junction bases numbered 7, after V lost 6 bases and J lost 10 bases. The length of the CDR3 is 14 residues. Looked up from germline, CDR1 is ENHRY and CDR2 is SYGVKD. The CDR3 spells CAIRLAGGPGEQFF. Written as DNA, the CDR3 is TGTGCCATCAGGCTAGCGGGAGGGCCAGGAGAGCAGTTCTTC.

The chain carries TRBV29-1 and TRBJ1-1; possible D gene TRBD1, 6 bases. Trimming took 6 bases from V and 6 from J, leaving 17 bases between them. Germline CDR1 and CDR2: SQVTM and ANQGSEA. The CDR3 loop spans 13 amino acids. The CDR3 DNA sequence: TGCAGCGTCATCTCGACAGGCTTACCTGAAGCTTTCTTT. Residues: CSVISTGLPEAFF.

The chain recombines TRBV12-3 or TRBV12-4 with TRBJ2-7; 7 bases agree with TRBD1. V lost 6 bases, J lost 3 bases, and 5 bases stayed unmatched. The CDR3 is 13 amino acids. CDR3: CASRAGTDYEQYF. In DNA, the CDR3 is TGTGCCAGCAGGGCCGGGACAGACTACGAGCAGTACTTC.

The chain is built from TRBV27 and TRBJ2-1, with 14 bases matching TRBD2. V dropped 6 bases and J dropped 6; count of bases not matched to a gene: 7. CDR3 size: 16 residues. CDR1 is MNHEY and CDR2 is SMNVEV in the germline V gene (reference sequence). CDR3 bases: TGTGCCAGCAGCCCGACTAGCGGGAGGGCAAGCAATGAGCAGTTCTTC. Its protein is CASSPTSGRASNEQFF.

The V call is TRBV3-1 (or the pseudogene TRBV3-2), the J call TRBJ2-4, with D possibly matching TRBD1 (5 bases). CDR3 length: 17 residues. Deletions cut 1 base from V and 6 bases from J, with 19 bases between. From germline, CDR1 is LGHDT and CDR2 YNNKEL (reference sequence). CDR3 coding DNA: TGTGCCAGCAGCCAAGGCGCCACGGTAGGGGTAGGAAACATTCAGTACTTC. This translates into CASSQGATVGVGNIQYF.

This chain joins TRBV7-9 and TRBJ2-7; possible D gene TRBD2, 5 bases. Trimming took 6 bases from V and 4 from J, leaving 10 bases between them. This CDR3 is 12 amino acids long. The germline V gene has CDR1 SEHNR and CDR2 FQNEAQ (reference sequence). CDR3 loop: CASSTGRYEQYF. The CDR3 nucleotides read TGTGCCAGCAGTACTGGGAGATACGAGCAGTACTTC.

CDR3 loop: CASSLFRGETQYF. The CDR3 nucleotides are TGTGCCAGCAGCTTATTTAGGGGAGAGACCCAGTACTTC. The chain carries TRBV5-6 and TRBJ2-5, with D perhaps TRBD1 (5 bases). The V gene's germline CDR1 is SGHDT and CDR2 YYEEEE. The CDR3 is made up of 13 amino acids. V lost 2 bases to trimming and J lost 4 bases, with 9 bases between them.

The chain is built from TRBV27 and TRBJ1-4, with TRBD1 as a possible D gene (6 bases). V lost 5 bases to trimming and J lost 6 bases, with 16 bases between them. Germline CDR1 and CDR2: MNHEY and SMNVEV (reference sequence). The CDR3 runs 15 residues. CDR3 sequence reads: CASSPTGWNDEKLFF. The CDR3 nucleotides read TGTGCCAGCAGTCCGACAGGCTGGAACGATGAAAAACTGTTTTTT.

This clone was observed a handful of times. The chain carries TRBV18 and TRBJ2-1; TRBD2 agrees at 11 bases. With V trimmed by 0 bases and J by 9 bases, 7 bases remained unmatched. In germline, CDR1 is KGHSH, CDR2 LQKENI. The CDR3 is 16 amino acids. The CDR3, as DNA: TGTGCCAGCTCACCACCGTTACTAGCGGGAGTAATTGAGCAGTTCTTC. Translation gives CASSPPLLAGVIEQFF.

The V gene is TRBV7-2, the J gene TRBJ2-3, with 8 nucleotides matching TRBD1. Germline V lookup: CDR1 SGHTA, CDR2 FQGNSA. V lost 1 base and J lost 4; bases outside the gene matches: 10. The CDR3 is made up of 17 amino acids. The CDR3: CASSLVRAGGGSDTQYF. In DNA, the CDR3 is TGTGCCAGCAGCTTAGTCCGGGCAGGGGGCGGGTCAGATACGCAGTATTTT.

CDR3 nucleotide sequence: TGTGCCAGCAGCGCGCAACTAGCGGGGGCGAACACCGGGGAGCTGTTTTTT. Its translation is CASSAQLAGANTGELFF. The chain joins TRBV11-2 to TRBJ2-2; TRBD2 agrees at 11 bases. The junction had 5 bases not matched to a gene; V was cut back by 5 bases and J by 0 bases. Germline lookup yields CDR1 SGHAT and CDR2 FQNNGV. The CDR3 covers 17 residues.

The chain has TRBV5-1 and TRBJ2-1, with 9 bases identical to TRBD1. CDR3 length: 16 amino acids. Germline V gene sequence: CDR1 SGHRS, CDR2 YFSETQ. V lost 0 bases, J lost 1 base, and 2 bases stayed unmatched. This CDR3 reads CASSLAGTGSYNEQFF. Written as DNA, the CDR3 is TGCGCCAGCAGCTTGGCCGGGACAGGGTCCTACAATGAGCAGTTCTTC. Full variable domain (rest looked up from reference TRBV5-1 and TRBJ2-1): KAGVTQTPRYLIKTRGQQVTLSCSPISGHRSVSWYQQTPGQGLQFLFEYFSETQRNKGNFPGRFSGRQFSNSRSEMNVSTLELGDSALYLCASSLAGTGSYNEQFFGPGTRLTVL.